This T cell receptor beta chain is from a study of shared clonotypes between healthy human individuals (TCRdb year 2020). Study-wide context: The cohort included three men and two women between 18 and 49 years of age. For each donor, CD4 naive and CD4 memory were each run on three plates, CD8 naive on two plates, and CD8 memory on one plate. Each donor's leukapheresis produced roughly between about 0.8 and 10 billion PBMCs. Libraries were prepared and TCR repertoires were sequenced by different laboratories using diverse techniques, in order to increase sequencing depth and limit assay-specific biases. Blood TCR repertoires of five healthy adults were deeply sequenced to estimate repertoire size and the extent of clonotype sharing between individuals.

Donors were healthy HIV-negative adults with no recently reported acute infections or vaccinations. All donors were Caucasian adults living in Nashville, Tennessee, USA. Magnetic negative selection was used to enrich CD4+ T cells, after which naive cells were positively selected on CD45RA and the negative fraction became the memory subset. Blood was obtained by leukapheresis, after which PBMCs were separated by Ficoll-Histopaque density gradient centrifugation and cryopreserved in liquid nitrogen vapor phase. Purity and quantity of every magnetically sorted T cell population were checked by analytical flow cytometry. Each sorted fraction had its genomic DNA isolated and then quantified by UV absorbance on a Nanodrop 2000c. TCR CDR3 regions were amplified from genomic DNA by multiplex PCR using the deep immunoSEQ assay. Extracted genomic DNA from each cell subset was distributed evenly across all wells of several immunoSEQ 96-well plates, and each plate was treated as a replicate. For sorted subsets, about 200 ng genomic DNA, equal to 30,000 to 35,000 T cell genomes, was loaded into each replicate PCR. Purified libraries were quantified with a Qubit 3.0 fluorometer, sized on a Bioanalyzer 2100, and re-quantified with the KAPA Library Quantification kit. Every immunoSEQ 96-well plate was sequenced on a separate single-read 150-cycle Illumina NextSeq 550 flow cell. In the original analysis: Because the immunoSEQ output included only junctional sequences and no quality scores, the filtering could not be the same as the filtering used for full-length reads. To assign V/J genes and CDR3, sequences were annotated against IMGT germline references using PyIR, a Python wrapper for IgBLAST v1.9. Reads with weak V/J assignments (E-value above 1e-6), missing CDR3, stop codons, out-of-frame junctions, or ambiguous translated residues were removed. V3J clonotypes were defined as sequences sharing the same inferred V gene, J gene, and CDR3 amino acid sequence. The percentage overlap between two repertoires was calculated by dividing the number of shared unique clonotypes by the size of the smaller repertoire. Repertoire richness was assessed with RTK rarefaction, the Chao1 estimator, and Recon v2.1 estimates of unobserved clonotypes. For all TCRbeta clonotypes obtained by the gDNA method from a few donors, generation probabilities were computed with OLGA. Here the immuneACCESS table is served through TCRdb, limited to in-frame sequences with V and J called. Missing clones are a known gap in these copies; in checked studies unresolved V genes cover under half, and the rest lacks a known reason. The DNA was the basis for D and trimming; V, J and clone size are from that table. Counted in this sample were about 2 million clones; 85% to 95% of them appeared once. The ten largest clones take up roughly 0.13% of the sample.

On this clone: The antigen it recognizes is unknown. No base quality information exists; no much larger clone differs at one position.

Overall study results and their limits: The genetic and exposure-history diversity represented was limited by the small number of donors. Sharing across several donors was observed for approximately 4.6% of naive CD4, over 3% of naive CD8, 2% to 2.5% of memory CD4, and roughly 0.4% of memory CD8 clonotypes. Higher generation probabilities were observed for clonotypes shared by all four sorted-subset donors than for non-shared clonotypes. Even with the large sequencing depth, rarefaction of the sorted-subset datasets indicated that sequencing was incomplete. Sampling was restricted to blood, and TCR repertoires in tissues likely differ from the TCR repertoires found in blood. Pairwise subsampling indicated that sequencing depth was expected to affect the degree of clonotype sharing among donors. Estimated clonotype richness was generally larger for naive than for memory subsets.

The CDR3 has 15 amino acids, counting the end cysteine and phenylalanine. Only CDR3 DNA remains: 45 bases, in frame from the first base. CDR1 and CDR2 are drawn from the germline V gene (reference sequence): MNHEY, SMNVEV. Trimming removed 5 bases from V and 6 bases from J, leaving 16 bases between the germline ends. Material: naive CD4+ T cells sorted from blood. The sample's cell subset or site label, in plain terms: CD45RA+ positively selected. The V and J genes are TRBV27 and TRBJ1-4; D gene: possibly TRBD1, on 6 matching bases. The TCR comes from a young man in good health. The nucleotides read TGTGCCAGCAGTCTCACCGGGACACGTTATGAAAAACTGTTTTTT. Translated, this gives CASSLTGTRYEKLFF.